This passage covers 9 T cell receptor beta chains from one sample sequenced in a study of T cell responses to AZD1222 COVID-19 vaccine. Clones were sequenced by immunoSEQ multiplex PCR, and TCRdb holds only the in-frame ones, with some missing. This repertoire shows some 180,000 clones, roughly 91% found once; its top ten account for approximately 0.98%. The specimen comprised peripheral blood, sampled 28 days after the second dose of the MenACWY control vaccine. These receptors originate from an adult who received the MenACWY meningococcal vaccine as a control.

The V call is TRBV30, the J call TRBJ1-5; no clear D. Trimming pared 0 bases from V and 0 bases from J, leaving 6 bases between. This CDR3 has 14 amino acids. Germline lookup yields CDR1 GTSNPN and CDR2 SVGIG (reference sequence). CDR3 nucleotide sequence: TGTGCCTGGAGTGTAAGCCATAGCAATCAGCCCCAGCATTTT. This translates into CAWSVSHSNQPQHF.

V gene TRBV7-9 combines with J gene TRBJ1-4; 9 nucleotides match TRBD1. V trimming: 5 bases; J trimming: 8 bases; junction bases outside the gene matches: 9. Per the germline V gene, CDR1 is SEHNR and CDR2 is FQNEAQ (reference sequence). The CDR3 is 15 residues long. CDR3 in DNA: TGTGCCAGCAGCCTCACACAGGGGGCGCCGGAAAAACTGTTTTTT. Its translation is CASSLTQGAPEKLFF. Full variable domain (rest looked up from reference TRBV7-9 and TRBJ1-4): DTGVSQNPRHKITKRGQNVTFRCDPISEHNRLYWYRQTLGQGPEFLTYFQNEAQLEKSRLLSDRFSAERPKGSFSTLEIQRTEQGDSAMYLCASSLTQGAPEKLFFGSGTQLSVL.

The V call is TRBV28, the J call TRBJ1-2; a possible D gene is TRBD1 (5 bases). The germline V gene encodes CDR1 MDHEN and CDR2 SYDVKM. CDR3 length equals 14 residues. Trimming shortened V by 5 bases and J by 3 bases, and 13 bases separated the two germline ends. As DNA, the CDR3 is TGTGCCAGCAGTGCGAGCGGGACGGACTATGGCTACACCTTC. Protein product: CASSASGTDYGYTF.

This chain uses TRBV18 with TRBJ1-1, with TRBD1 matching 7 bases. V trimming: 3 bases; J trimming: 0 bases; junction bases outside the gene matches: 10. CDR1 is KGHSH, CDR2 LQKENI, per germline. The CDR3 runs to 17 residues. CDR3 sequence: CASSPQMLGGLNTEAFF. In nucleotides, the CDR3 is TGTGCCAGCTCACCTCAGATGTTAGGGGGCCTGAACACTGAAGCTTTCTTT.

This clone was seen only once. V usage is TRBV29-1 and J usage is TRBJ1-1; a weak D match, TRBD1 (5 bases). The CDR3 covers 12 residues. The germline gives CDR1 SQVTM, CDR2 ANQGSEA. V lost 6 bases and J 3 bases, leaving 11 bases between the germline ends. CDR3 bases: TGCAGCGTCTTCAGGGACGACACTGAAGCTTTCTTT. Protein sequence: CSVFRDDTEAFF.

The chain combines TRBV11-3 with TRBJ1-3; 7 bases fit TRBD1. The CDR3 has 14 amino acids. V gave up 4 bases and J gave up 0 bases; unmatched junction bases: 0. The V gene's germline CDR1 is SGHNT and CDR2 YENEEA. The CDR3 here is CASSSGGSGNTIYF. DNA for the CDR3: TGTGCCAGCAGCTCAGGGGGCTCTGGAAACACCATATATTTT. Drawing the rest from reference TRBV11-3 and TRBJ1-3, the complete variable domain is EAGVVQSPRYKIIEKKQPVAFWCNPISGHNTLYWYLQNLGQGPELLIRYENEEAVDDSQLPKDRFSAERLKGVDSTLKIQPAELGDSAVYLCASSSGGSGNTIYFGEGSWLTVV.

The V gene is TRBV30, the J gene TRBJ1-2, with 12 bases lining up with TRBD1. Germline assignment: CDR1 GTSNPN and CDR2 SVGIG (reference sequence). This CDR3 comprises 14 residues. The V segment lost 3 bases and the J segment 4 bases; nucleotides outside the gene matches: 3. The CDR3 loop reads CAWRQGQGAYGYTF. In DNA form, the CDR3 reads TGTGCCTGGAGGCAGGGACAGGGGGCCTATGGCTACACCTTC.

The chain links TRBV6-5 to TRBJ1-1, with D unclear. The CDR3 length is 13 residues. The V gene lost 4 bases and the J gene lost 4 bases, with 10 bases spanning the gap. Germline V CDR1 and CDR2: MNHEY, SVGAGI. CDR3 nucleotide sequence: TGTGCCAGCAGTTGGAGCCCGAGCACTGAAGCTTTCTTT. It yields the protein CASSWSPSTEAFF.

The CDR3 is CASSLVSGGAPEQFF. DNA for the CDR3: TGTGCCAGCAGTTTAGTGAGCGGGGGGGCCCCAGAGCAGTTCTTC. This chain uses TRBV28 with TRBJ2-1; TRBD2 agrees at 10 bases. Trimming at V came to 2 bases and at J to 10 bases, leaving 8 bases not matched to a gene. The CDR3 length is 15 residues. The germline gives CDR1 MDHEN, CDR2 SYDVKM.